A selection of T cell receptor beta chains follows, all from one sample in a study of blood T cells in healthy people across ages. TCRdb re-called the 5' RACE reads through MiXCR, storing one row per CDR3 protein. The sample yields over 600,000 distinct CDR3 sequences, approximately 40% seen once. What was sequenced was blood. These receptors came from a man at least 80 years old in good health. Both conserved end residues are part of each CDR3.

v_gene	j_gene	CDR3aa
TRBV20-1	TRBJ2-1	CSARDLMAVYNEQFF
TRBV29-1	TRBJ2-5	CSVSGAGGPVRSEQYF
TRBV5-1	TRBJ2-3	CASSLRGTHQAVSTDTQYF
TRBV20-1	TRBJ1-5	CSARPGARNQPQHF
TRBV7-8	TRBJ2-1	CASSLGGQNYNEQFF
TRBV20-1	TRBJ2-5	CSAEGSSGGSETQYF
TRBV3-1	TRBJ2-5	CASSRPTGLSSGEQYF
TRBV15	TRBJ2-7	CATSHHPRGSSYEQYF
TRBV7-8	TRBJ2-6	CASSLESSGANVLTF
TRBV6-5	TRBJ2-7	CASSYEGGPGEQYF
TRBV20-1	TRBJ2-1	CSATAQTSSYNEQFF
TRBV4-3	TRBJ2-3	CASSLRGGRADTQYF
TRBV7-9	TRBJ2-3	CASSPRVPPDTQYF
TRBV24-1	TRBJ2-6	CAVTRTVHSGANVLTF
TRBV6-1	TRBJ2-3	CASSDLGQGKYTQYF
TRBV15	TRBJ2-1	CATSLNGRYNEQFF